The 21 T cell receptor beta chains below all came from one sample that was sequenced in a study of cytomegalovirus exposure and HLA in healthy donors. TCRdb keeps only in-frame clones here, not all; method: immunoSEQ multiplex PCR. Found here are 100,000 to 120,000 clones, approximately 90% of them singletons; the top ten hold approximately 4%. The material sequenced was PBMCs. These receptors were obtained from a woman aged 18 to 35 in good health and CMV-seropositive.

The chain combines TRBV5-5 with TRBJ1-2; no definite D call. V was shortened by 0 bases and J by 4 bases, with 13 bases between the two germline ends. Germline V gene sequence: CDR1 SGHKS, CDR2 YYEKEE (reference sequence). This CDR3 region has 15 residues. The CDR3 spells CASSLDAAASYGYTF. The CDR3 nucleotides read TGTGCCAGCAGCTTGGACGCGGCCGCCAGCTATGGCTACACCTTC.

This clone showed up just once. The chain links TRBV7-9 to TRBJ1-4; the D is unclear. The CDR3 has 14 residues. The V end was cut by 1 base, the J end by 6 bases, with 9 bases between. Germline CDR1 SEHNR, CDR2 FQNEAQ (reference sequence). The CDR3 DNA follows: TGTGCCAGCAGCTTAGGAGACAACTATGAAAAACTGTTTTTT. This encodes CASSLGDNYEKLFF. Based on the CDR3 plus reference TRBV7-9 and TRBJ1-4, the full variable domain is DTGVSQNPRHKITKRGQNVTFRCDPISEHNRLYWYRQTLGQGPEFLTYFQNEAQLEKSRLLSDRFSAERPKGSFSTLEIQRTEQGDSAMYLCASSLGDNYEKLFFGSGTQLSVL.

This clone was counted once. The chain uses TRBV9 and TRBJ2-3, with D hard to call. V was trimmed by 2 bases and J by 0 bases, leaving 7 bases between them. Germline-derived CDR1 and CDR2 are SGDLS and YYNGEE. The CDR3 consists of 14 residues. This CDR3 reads CASSVSWSTDTQYF. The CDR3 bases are TGTGCCAGCAGCGTGAGCTGGAGCACAGATACGCAGTATTTT.

DNA for the CDR3: TGTGCCAGCAGTTCCTTACAGGGCCCGACCTACGAGCAGTACTTC. Translated: CASSSLQGPTYEQYF. The chain couples TRBV27 to TRBJ2-7; TRBD1 might be the D (6 bases). Looked up from germline, CDR1 is MNHEY and CDR2 is SMNVEV (reference sequence). With 4 bases removed from V and 2 bases from J, the gap between germline ends came to 15 bases. The CDR3 extends over 15 amino acids.

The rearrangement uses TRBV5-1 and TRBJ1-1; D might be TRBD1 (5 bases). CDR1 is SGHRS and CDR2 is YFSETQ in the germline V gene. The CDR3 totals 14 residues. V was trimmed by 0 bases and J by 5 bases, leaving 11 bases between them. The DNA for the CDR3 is TGCGCCAGCAGCTTGGCCGGGGGTCGGACTGAAGCTTTCTTT. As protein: CASSLAGGRTEAFF.

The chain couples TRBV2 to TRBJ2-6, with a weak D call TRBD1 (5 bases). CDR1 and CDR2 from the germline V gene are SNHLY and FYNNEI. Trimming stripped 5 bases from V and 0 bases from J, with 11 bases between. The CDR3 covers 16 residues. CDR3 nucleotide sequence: TGTGCCAGCAGTAGATACAGGCTCTCTGGGGCCAACGTCCTGACTTTC. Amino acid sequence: CASSRYRLSGANVLTF.

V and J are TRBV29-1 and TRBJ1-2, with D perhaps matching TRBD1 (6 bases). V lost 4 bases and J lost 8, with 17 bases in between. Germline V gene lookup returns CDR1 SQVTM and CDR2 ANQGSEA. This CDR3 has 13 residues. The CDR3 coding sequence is TGCAGCGTTGTTGTGGACAGCTCCTTCGGCTACACCTTC. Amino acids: CSVVVDSSFGYTF.

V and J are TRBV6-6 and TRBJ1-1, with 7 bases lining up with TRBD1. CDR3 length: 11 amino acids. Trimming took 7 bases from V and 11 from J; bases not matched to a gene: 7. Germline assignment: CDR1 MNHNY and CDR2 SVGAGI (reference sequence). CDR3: CASTIGGPAFF. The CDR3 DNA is TGTGCCAGCACCATAGGGGGCCCGGCTTTCTTT.

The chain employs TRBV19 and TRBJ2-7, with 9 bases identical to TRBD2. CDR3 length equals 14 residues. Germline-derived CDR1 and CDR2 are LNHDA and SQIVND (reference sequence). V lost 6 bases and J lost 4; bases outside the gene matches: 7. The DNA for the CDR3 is TGTGCCAGTAGCTCCCTAGCGGGGCTATACGAGCAGTACTTC. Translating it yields CASSSLAGLYEQYF.

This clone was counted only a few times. DNA of the CDR3: TGTGCCAGCATTTCGGGTACGTTGGGCAATCAGCCCCAGCATTTT. It specifies CASISGTLGNQPQHF. The chain is built from TRBV28 and TRBJ1-5, with D unresolved. V was trimmed by 7 bases and J by 2 bases, leaving 15 bases between them. The germline gives CDR1 MDHEN, CDR2 SYDVKM. The CDR3 runs to 15 residues.

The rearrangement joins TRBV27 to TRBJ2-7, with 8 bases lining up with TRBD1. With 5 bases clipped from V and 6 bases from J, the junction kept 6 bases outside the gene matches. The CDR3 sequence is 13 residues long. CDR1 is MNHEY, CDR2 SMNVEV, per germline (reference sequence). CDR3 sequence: CASSLDRGGEQYF. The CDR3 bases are TGTGCCAGCAGTCTCGACAGGGGTGGCGAGCAGTACTTC.

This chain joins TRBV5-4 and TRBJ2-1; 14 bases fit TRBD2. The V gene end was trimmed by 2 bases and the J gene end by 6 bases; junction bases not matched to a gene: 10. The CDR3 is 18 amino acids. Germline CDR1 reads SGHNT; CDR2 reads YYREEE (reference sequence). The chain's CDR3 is CASSLWGGGLAGGNEQFF. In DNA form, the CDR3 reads TGTGCCAGCAGCTTATGGGGAGGCGGACTAGCGGGGGGCAATGAGCAGTTCTTC. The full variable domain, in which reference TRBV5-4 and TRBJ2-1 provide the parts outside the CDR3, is ETGVTQSPTHLIKTRGQQVTLRCSSQSGHNTVSWYQQALGQGPQFIFQYYREEENGRGNFPPRFSGLQFPNYSSELNVNALELDDSALYLCASSLWGGGLAGGNEQFFGPGTRLTVL.

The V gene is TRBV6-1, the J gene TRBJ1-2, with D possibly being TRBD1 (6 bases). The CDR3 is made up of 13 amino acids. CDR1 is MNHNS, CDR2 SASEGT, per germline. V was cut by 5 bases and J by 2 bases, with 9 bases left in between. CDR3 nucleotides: TGTGCCAGCAGTCTTGACAGGAACTATGGCTACACCTTC. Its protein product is CASSLDRNYGYTF.

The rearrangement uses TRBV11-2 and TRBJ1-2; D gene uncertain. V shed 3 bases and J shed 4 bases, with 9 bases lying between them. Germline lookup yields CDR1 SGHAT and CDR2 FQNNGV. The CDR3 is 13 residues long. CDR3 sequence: CASSLSMVYGYTF. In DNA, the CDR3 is TGTGCCAGCAGCTTGAGTATGGTCTATGGCTACACCTTC. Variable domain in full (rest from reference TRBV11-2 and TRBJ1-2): EAGVAQSPRYKIIEKRQSVAFWCNPISGHATLYWYQQILGQGPKLLIQFQNNGVVDDSQLPKDRFSAERLKGVDSTLKIQPAKLEDSAVYLCASSLSMVYGYTFGSGTRLTVV.

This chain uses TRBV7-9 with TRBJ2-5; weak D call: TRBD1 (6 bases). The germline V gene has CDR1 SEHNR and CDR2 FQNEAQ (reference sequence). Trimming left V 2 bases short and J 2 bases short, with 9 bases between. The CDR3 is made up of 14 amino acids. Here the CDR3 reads CASSLKDRQETQYF. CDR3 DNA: TGTGCCAGCAGCTTAAAGGACAGACAAGAGACCCAGTACTTC.

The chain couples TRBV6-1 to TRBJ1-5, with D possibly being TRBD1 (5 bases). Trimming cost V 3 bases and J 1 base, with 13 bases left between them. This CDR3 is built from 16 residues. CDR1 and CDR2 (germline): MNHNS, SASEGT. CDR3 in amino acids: CASSDSVQGSNQPQHF. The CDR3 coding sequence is TGTGCCAGCAGTGATTCGGTTCAGGGAAGCAATCAGCCCCAGCATTTT.

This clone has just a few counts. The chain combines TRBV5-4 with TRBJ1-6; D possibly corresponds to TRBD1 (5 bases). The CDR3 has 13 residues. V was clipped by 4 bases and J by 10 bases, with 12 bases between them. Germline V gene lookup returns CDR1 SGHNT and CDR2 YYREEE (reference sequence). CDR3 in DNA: TGTGCCAGCAGCCTATCTGGGGGGTCACCCCTCCACTTT. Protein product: CASSLSGGSPLHF.

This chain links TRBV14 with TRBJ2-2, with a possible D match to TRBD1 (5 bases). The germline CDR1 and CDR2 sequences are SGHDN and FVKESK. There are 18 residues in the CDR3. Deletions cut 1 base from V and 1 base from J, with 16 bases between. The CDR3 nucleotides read TGTGCCAGCAGCCAAGGAAAGGGGCGAGGACAGAACACCGGGGAGCTGTTTTTT. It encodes CASSQGKGRGQNTGELFF.

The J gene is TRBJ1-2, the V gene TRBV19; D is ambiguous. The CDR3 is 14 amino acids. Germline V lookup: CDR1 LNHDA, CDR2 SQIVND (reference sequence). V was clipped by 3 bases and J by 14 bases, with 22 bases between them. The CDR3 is CASSMDAPNYIRTF. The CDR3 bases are TGTGCCAGTAGTATGGATGCCCCTAACTATATAAGGACCTTC. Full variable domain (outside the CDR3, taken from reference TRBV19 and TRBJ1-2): DGGITQSPKYLFRKEGQNVTLSCEQNLNHDAMYWYRQDPGQGLRLIYYSQIVNDFQKGDIAEGYSVSREKKESFPLTVTSAQKNPTAFYLCASSMDAPNYIRTFGSGTRLTVV.

As DNA, the CDR3 is TGTGCCAGCAGCGCTAGCGGGAGAGAGCAAGAGACCCAGTACTTC. Translated, it gives CASSASGREQETQYF. The chain joins TRBV9 to TRBJ2-5; TRBD2 aligns across 10 bases. Trimming cost V 3 bases and J 2 bases; bases outside gene matches: 4. CDR3 length: 15 amino acids. Germline V lookup: CDR1 SGDLS, CDR2 YYNGEE.

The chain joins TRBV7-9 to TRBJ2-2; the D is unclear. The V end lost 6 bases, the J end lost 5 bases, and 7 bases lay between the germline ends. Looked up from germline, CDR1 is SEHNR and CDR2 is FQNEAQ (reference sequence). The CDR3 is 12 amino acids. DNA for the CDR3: TGTGCCAGCAGGCTAGTGACCGGGGAGCTGTTTTTT. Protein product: CASRLVTGELFF. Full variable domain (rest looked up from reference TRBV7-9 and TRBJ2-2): DTGVSQNPRHKITKRGQNVTFRCDPISEHNRLYWYRQTLGQGPEFLTYFQNEAQLEKSRLLSDRFSAERPKGSFSTLEIQRTEQGDSAMYLCASRLVTGELFFGEGSRLTVL.